This T cell receptor (beta chain) came from a study of T cell changes during pregnancy in multiple sclerosis. Profiled with immunoSEQ multiplex PCR; TCRdb holds only in-frame clones, not every one. The table has around 59,000 clones, 93% seen once. V was shortened by 2 bases and J by 3 bases, with 7 bases between the two germline ends. This CDR3 spans 13 amino acids. Germline CDR1 reads MNHEY; CDR2 reads SMNVEV (reference sequence). V usage is TRBV27 and J usage is TRBJ2-5; D gene unclear. The TCR was taken from a female donor with multiple sclerosis, enrolled in a pregnancy study. The specimen comprised CD8+ T cells from peripheral blood mononuclear cells, sampled in the second trimester of pregnancy. Here the CDR3 reads CASSLGSEETQYF. DNA for the CDR3: TGTGCCAGCAGTTTAGGTTCGGAAGAGACCCAGTACTTC.